This T cell receptor (beta chain) was identified in a study of blood T cell repertoires in COVID-19. The overall study: Italy, Spain and the United States were the sources of the convalescent and acute COVID-19 samples.

Measured with immunoSEQ multiplex PCR; TCRdb has only the in-frame clones, and not every one. The data hold more than 150,000 clones, with approximately 80% observed a single time. Adults between about 18 and 89 years of age took part from 20 to 25 US areas. V was pared by 7 bases and J by 4 bases, with 9 bases of the junction left unmatched. The CDR3 sequence is 16 residues long. Germline V gene sequence: CDR1 MNHEY, CDR2 SVGEGT. This clonotype was obtained from a man between 60 and 75 years old who had been exposed to COVID-19. What was sequenced was PBMCs or T cells enriched from blood (not recorded which). The chain is built from TRBV6-2 or TRBV6-3 and TRBJ2-1, with 11 bases lining up with TRBD2. CDR3 loop: CASTPQGLAEYNEQFF. As DNA, the CDR3 is TGTGCCAGCACCCCCCAGGGACTAGCGGAATACAATGAGCAGTTCTTC.